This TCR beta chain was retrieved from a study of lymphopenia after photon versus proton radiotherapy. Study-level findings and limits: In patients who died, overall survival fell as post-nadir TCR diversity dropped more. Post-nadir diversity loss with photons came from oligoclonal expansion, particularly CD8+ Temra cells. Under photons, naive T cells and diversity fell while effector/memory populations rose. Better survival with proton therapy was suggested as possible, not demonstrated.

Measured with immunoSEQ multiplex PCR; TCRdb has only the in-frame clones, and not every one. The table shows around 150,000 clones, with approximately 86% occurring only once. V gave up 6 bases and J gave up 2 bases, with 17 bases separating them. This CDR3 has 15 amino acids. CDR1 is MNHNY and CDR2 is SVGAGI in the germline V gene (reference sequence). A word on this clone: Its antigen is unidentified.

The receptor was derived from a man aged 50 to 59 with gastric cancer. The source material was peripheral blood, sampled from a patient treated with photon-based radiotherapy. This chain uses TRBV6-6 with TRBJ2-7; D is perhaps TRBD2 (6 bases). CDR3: CASRPPGLPPYEQYF. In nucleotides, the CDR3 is TGTGCCAGCAGACCTCCGGGACTCCCACCCTACGAGCAGTACTTC.